A single sample gave rise to the 32 T cell receptor beta chains below, sequenced in a study of blood T cell repertoires in COVID-19. The protocol was immunoSEQ multiplex PCR, while the TCRdb copy is restricted to in-frame clones and leaves out a portion. The table lists around 100,000 clones, about nine tenths of them singletons. The specimen sequenced was peripheral blood. The source is a man aged 45-65 years with acute or convalescent COVID-19.

The rearrangement links TRBV4-3 to TRBJ2-5; D is perhaps TRBD2 (5 bases). Germline CDR1 reads LGHNA; CDR2 reads YSLEER. V lost 1 base, J lost 7 bases, and 13 bases lay in between. The CDR3 runs 14 residues. For the CDR3, the DNA is TGCGCCAGCAGCCAAGGGTCGGGGAAGGGGACCCAGTACTTC. This translates into CASSQGSGKGTQYF.

V gene TRBV27 combines with J gene TRBJ1-2; 9 bases agree with TRBD1. Germline V gene data show CDR1 as MNHEY and CDR2 as SMNVEV (reference sequence). Trimming cost V 5 bases and J 8 bases; bases outside gene matches: 9. The CDR3 loop spans 14 amino acids. The CDR3 coding sequence is TGTGCCAGCAGTGTCCGGGACAGGGAGGGAGGCTACACCTTC. Its protein is CASSVRDREGGYTF.

The J gene is TRBJ1-5, the V gene TRBV7-8; no clear D. The CDR3 covers 12 residues. Trimming stripped 3 bases from V and 6 bases from J, with 6 bases between. Germline CDR1 is SGHVS and CDR2 is FQNEAQ. Here the CDR3 reads CASSFDTQPQHF. In DNA, the CDR3 is TGTGCCAGCAGCTTTGACACTCAGCCCCAGCATTTT.

The V call is TRBV3-1 (or the pseudogene TRBV3-2), the J call TRBJ1-3; 8 bases are a match to TRBD1. The V and J ends lost 4 bases and 4 bases, in that order; junction bases with no gene match: 6. This CDR3 region has 15 residues. Germline CDR1 and CDR2: LGHDT and YNNKEL (reference sequence). CDR3 in amino acids: CASSRQGAWGNTIYF. In DNA form, the CDR3 reads TGTGCCAGCAGCCGGCAGGGGGCATGGGGAAACACCATATATTTT.

This clone came up a few times. V and J are TRBV21-1 and TRBJ2-7; TRBD1 reflects the table's D call only, with no check against the DNA. TRBV21-1 constitutes a pseudogene. The CDR3 has 13 amino acids. The CDR3 nucleotides are TGTGCCAAGCCGGGACAGGGCCCTTACGAGCAGTACTTC. It is translated as CAKPGQGPYEQYF.

In its sample, this clone was seen once. The chain is built from TRBV19 and TRBJ1-1; 10 nucleotides line up with TRBD1. CDR3 size: 16 residues. Germline V lookup: CDR1 LNHDA, CDR2 SQIVND (reference sequence). The junction had 10 bases not matched to a gene; V was cut back by 6 bases and J by 3 bases. Here the CDR3 DNA reads TGTGCCAGTAGAAGAGGACAGGGGGTTGTGGACACTGAAGCTTTCTTT. Its protein product is CASRRGQGVVDTEAFF.

V usage is TRBV7-8 and J usage is TRBJ2-5; D perhaps matches TRBD1 (5 bases). Trimming took off 5 bases at V and 1 base at J, with 14 bases between the two ends. The CDR3 is made up of 15 amino acids. Per germline, CDR1 SGHVS and CDR2 FQNEAQ. CDR3 sequence reads: CASSKTATVQETQYF. The CDR3 region has the DNA TGTGCCAGCAGCAAGACAGCTACCGTCCAAGAGACCCAGTACTTC.

The chain couples TRBV2 to TRBJ1-6; 9 positions match TRBD1. CDR3 length equals 13 residues. Germline V lookup: CDR1 SNHLY, CDR2 FYNNEI. The V segment lost 6 bases and the J segment 12 bases; nucleotides outside the gene matches: 6. The CDR3 region has the DNA TGTGCCAGCAGGGGACAGGGCATGGGACCCCTCCACTTT. As protein: CASRGQGMGPLHF.

This chain uses TRBV7-2 with TRBJ2-2; D perhaps matches TRBD2 (5 bases). Trimming pared 1 base from V and 6 bases from J, leaving 15 bases between. There are 16 residues in the CDR3. The V gene's germline CDR1 is SGHTA and CDR2 FQGNSA. CDR3 nucleotide sequence: TGTGCCAGCAGCTTAGAAGCTAGTCGGGGTCCCGGGGAGCTGTTTTTT. Amino acids: CASSLEASRGPGELFF.

The DNA of the CDR3 is TGTGCCAGCAGCTTTGACAGGGTCTATGGCTACACCTTC. It is translated as CASSFDRVYGYTF. The chain is built from TRBV7-8 and TRBJ1-2; TRBD1 matches 7 bases. The CDR3 loop spans 13 amino acids. V shed 3 bases and J 4 bases; nucleotides not matched to a gene: 2. Germline lookup yields CDR1 SGHVS and CDR2 FQNEAQ. Together with reference TRBV7-8 and TRBJ1-2, the CDR3 gives the full variable domain: GAGVSQSPRYKVAKRGQDVALRCDPISGHVSLFWYQQALGQGPEFLTYFQNEAQLDKSGLPSDRFFAERPEGSVSTLKIQRTQQEDSAVYLCASSFDRVYGYTFGSGTRLTVV.

V usage is TRBV15 and J usage is TRBJ2-1, with D possibly being TRBD1 (6 bases). The V end lost 1 base, the J end lost 9 bases, and 19 bases lay between the germline ends. Germline-derived CDR1 and CDR2 are LNHNV and YYDKDF (reference sequence). The CDR3 totals 16 residues. The CDR3 spells CATSRGGGPLGGEQFF. CDR3 sequence (DNA): TGTGCCACCAGCAGAGGAGGGGGACCCCTCGGCGGTGAGCAGTTCTTC.

V is TRBV5-6 and J is TRBJ2-1; D call uncertain. The V gene lost 5 bases and the J gene lost 8 bases, with 8 bases spanning the gap. Per germline, CDR1 SGHDT and CDR2 YYEEEE. CDR3 length: 11 residues. The CDR3 reads CASSHEYEQFF. The CDR3 bases are TGTGCCAGCAGTCACGAGTATGAGCAGTTCTTC.

V and J are TRBV12-3 or TRBV12-4 and TRBJ2-5; D is possibly TRBD2 (6 bases). With 2 bases removed from V and 4 bases from J, the gap between germline ends came to 8 bases. The CDR3 covers 13 residues. CDR3 sequence reads: CASSLSGVETQYF. In DNA, the CDR3 is TGTGCCAGCAGTTTATCGGGAGTAGAGACCCAGTACTTC.

The genes are TRBV5-4 and TRBJ2-7; the match to TRBD2 covers 12 bases. V shed 3 bases, J shed 12 bases, and the junction held 16 bases outside the gene matches. This CDR3 spans 16 amino acids. Germline V gene data show CDR1 as SGHNT and CDR2 as YYREEE (reference sequence). The chain's CDR3 is CASSSLRTSGNYGTYF. In DNA, the CDR3 is TGTGCCAGCAGCTCTCTTCGGACTAGCGGGAACTACGGAACGTACTTC.

The genes are TRBV29-1 and TRBJ2-1; no definite D call. Germline V gene lookup returns CDR1 SQVTM and CDR2 ANQGSEA. This CDR3 region has 13 residues. V lost 5 bases and J 1 base, leaving 9 bases between the germline ends. The CDR3 spells CSVYRSSYNEQFF. In DNA form, the CDR3 reads TGCAGCGTTTACAGAAGTTCCTACAATGAGCAGTTCTTC.

V gene TRBV5-1 combines with J gene TRBJ1-2; 7 bases line up with TRBD1. CDR3 length: 16 amino acids. Trimming took 4 bases from V and 5 from J; bases not matched to a gene: 14. CDR1 is SGHRS, CDR2 YFSETQ, per germline. DNA of the CDR3: TGCGCCAGCAGCCGAACGGGACAGACGACACTTTATGGCTACACCTTC. It codes for CASSRTGQTTLYGYTF.

The V gene is TRBV11-3, the J gene TRBJ1-1, with TRBD1 as a possible D gene (5 bases). V shed 8 bases and J shed 3 bases, with 13 bases lying between them. CDR1 SGHNT and CDR2 YENEEA come from the germline V gene. The CDR3 runs to 13 residues. CDR3 in amino acids: CASSYGGYTEAFF. Here the CDR3 DNA reads TGTGCCAGCTCATATGGGGGGTACACTGAAGCTTTCTTT.

V and J are TRBV19 and TRBJ2-1; possibly TRBD1 for D (6 bases). The CDR3 has 16 amino acids. The V end lost 5 bases, the J end lost 6 bases, and 20 bases lay between the germline ends. CDR1 is LNHDA, CDR2 SQIVND, per germline (reference sequence). The CDR3 region has the DNA TGTGCCAGTAGTGCCCTACAGGGAGCAGGGTCCAATGAGCAGTTCTTC. This codes for CASSALQGAGSNEQFF.

The J gene is TRBJ1-1, the V gene TRBV6-5; 9 bases match TRBD1. CDR1 MNHEY and CDR2 SVGAGI come from the germline V gene. The CDR3 has 14 amino acids. The V gene end was trimmed by 9 bases and the J gene end by 1 base; junction bases not matched to a gene: 6. The CDR3 sequence: CASRTGDPNTEAFF. In nucleotides, the CDR3 is TGTGCCAGTCGGACAGGGGACCCGAACACTGAAGCTTTCTTT.

This clone was detected once. The chain recombines TRBV2 with TRBJ1-1, with TRBD1 matching 9 bases. The CDR3 contains 13 residues. Unmatched junction bases numbered 5, after V lost 5 bases and J lost 7 bases. Germline V lookup: CDR1 SNHLY, CDR2 FYNNEI. Here the CDR3 reads CASSLQGAGEAFF. CDR3 bases: TGTGCCAGCAGTTTACAGGGGGCCGGTGAAGCTTTCTTT.

On this clone itself: At one of its ends the junction is not consistent with the germline gene, which may arise from a read error. The chain combines TRBV6-1 with TRBJ1-4, with 7 bases aligning to TRBD1. CDR1 is MNHNS, CDR2 SASEGT, per germline. This CDR3 spans 17 amino acids. Here the CDR3 reads CASSEAQGRSTNEKLFF. CDR3 DNA sequence: TGTGCCAGCAGCGAAGCACAGGGGAGATCAACTAATGAAAAACTGTTTTTT.

The chain combines TRBV5-8 with TRBJ1-1; D not certain. Germline loops: CDR1 SGHTS, CDR2 YDEGEE. CDR3 length equals 16 residues. Trimming left V 5 bases short and J 5 bases short, with 22 bases between. CDR3 protein: CASRPIAPPPGTEAFF. DNA for the CDR3: TGTGCCAGCAGACCCATCGCGCCACCCCCTGGTACTGAAGCTTTCTTT. Using reference TRBV5-8 and TRBJ1-1 for the parts outside the CDR3, the full variable domain is EAGVTQSPTHLIKTRGQQATLRCSPISGHTSVYWYQQALGLGLQFLLWYDEGEERNRGNFPPRFSGRQFPNYSSELNVNALELEDSALYLCASRPIAPPPGTEAFFGQGTRLTVV.

The V call is TRBV6-5, the J call TRBJ1-1; 8 positions agree with TRBD1. J lost 1 base, V lost 8 bases, and 3 bases had no gene match. The germline CDR1 and CDR2 sequences are MNHEY and SVGAGI. CDR3 length: 13 residues. The CDR3 sequence is CASYTGGNTEAFF. The CDR3 DNA sequence: TGTGCCAGCTATACAGGGGGGAACACTGAAGCTTTCTTT.

The CDR3 DNA reads as TGTGCCAGCAGTTACGTGTCAGTCGTAACAGATACGCAGTATTTT. Its protein product is CASSYVSVVTDTQYF. The chain links TRBV6-2 or TRBV6-3 to TRBJ2-3; D not certain. The V and J ends lost 2 bases and 3 bases respectively, with 12 bases between them. This CDR3 has 15 amino acids. The germline gives CDR1 MNHEY, CDR2 SVGEGT.

V usage is TRBV14 and J usage is TRBJ2-3, with 9 positions matching TRBD1. This CDR3 is built from 16 residues. Germline lookup yields CDR1 SGHDN and CDR2 FVKESK. Trimming cost V 0 bases and J 3 bases; bases outside gene matches: 4. The CDR3 sequence: CASSQDGGQGTDTQYF. CDR3 nucleotides: TGTGCCAGCAGCCAAGATGGAGGACAGGGGACAGATACGCAGTATTTT.

The genes are TRBV19 and TRBJ2-5, with 10 nucleotides matching TRBD2. CDR1 and CDR2 from the germline V gene are LNHDA and SQIVND (reference sequence). The V gene end was trimmed by 6 bases and the J gene end by 1 base; junction bases not matched to a gene: 8. The CDR3 covers 16 residues. The CDR3: CASSRGLARSQETQYF. CDR3 DNA: TGTGCCAGTAGCCGGGGACTAGCGAGAAGCCAAGAGACCCAGTACTTC.

This clone was recorded only once. This chain uses TRBV19 with TRBJ1-4; D is possibly TRBD1 (5 bases). Trimming took off 8 bases at V and 12 bases at J, with 19 bases between the two ends. The CDR3 is made up of 13 amino acids. Looked up from germline, CDR1 is LNHDA and CDR2 is SQIVND (reference sequence). CDR3 bases: TGTGCCAGTGCCACCACTTCCCGGGGGGAACTGTTTTTT. As protein: CASATTSRGELFF.

In DNA, the CDR3 is TGCGCCAGCAGCTTGCGGCTTTCTACCGGACTAGCGGGAGGGCCGGGGGACCAAGAGACCCAGTACTTC. Its translation is CASSLRLSTGLAGGPGDQETQYF. The J gene is TRBJ2-5, the V gene TRBV5-1; 15 bases fit TRBD2. The germline V gene encodes CDR1 SGHRS and CDR2 YFSETQ. V lost 1 base, J lost 0 bases, and 19 bases stayed unmatched. The CDR3 is made up of 23 amino acids.

This sequence joins TRBV6-5 and TRBJ2-2; TRBD1 agrees at 8 bases. V lost 11 bases and J lost 4; bases outside the gene matches: 12. Germline CDR1 is MNHEY and CDR2 is SVGAGI. The CDR3 sequence is 15 residues long. The CDR3 sequence: CAGIVDRGGTGELFF. The DNA for the CDR3 is TGTGCCGGAATTGTTGACAGGGGTGGCACCGGGGAGCTGTTTTTT.

The chain carries TRBV6-1 and TRBJ2-3, with D possibly TRBD1 on 5 matching bases. CDR1 and CDR2 from the germline V gene are MNHNS and SASEGT. This CDR3 comprises 17 residues. V was shortened by 4 bases and J by 0 bases, with 17 bases between the two germline ends. CDR3 in DNA: TGTGCCAGCAGTGCCATTTGGACAACAGCTAGCACAGATACGCAGTATTTT. This translates into CASSAIWTTASTDTQYF.

The gene calls are TRBV24-1 and TRBJ2-2, with TRBD1 identical over 8 bases. V shed 0 bases, J shed 4 bases, and the junction held 6 bases outside the gene matches. Germline lookup yields CDR1 KGHDR and CDR2 SFDVKD. The CDR3 has 17 amino acids. The chain's CDR3 is CATSDLRQGWSTGELFF. Written as DNA, the CDR3 is TGTGCCACCAGTGATTTGAGACAGGGGTGGTCCACCGGGGAGCTGTTTTTT.

This clone showed up just a few times. The chain uses TRBV5-5 and TRBJ2-1, with 8 bases lining up with TRBD2. The CDR3 is 16 amino acids. V shed 1 base and J 6 bases; nucleotides not matched to a gene: 9. Germline loops: CDR1 SGHKS, CDR2 YYEKEE (reference sequence). As DNA, the CDR3 is TGTGCCAGCAGCTTGATGGGCGGACTAGCTGTCAATGAGCAGTTCTTC. It specifies CASSLMGGLAVNEQFF.